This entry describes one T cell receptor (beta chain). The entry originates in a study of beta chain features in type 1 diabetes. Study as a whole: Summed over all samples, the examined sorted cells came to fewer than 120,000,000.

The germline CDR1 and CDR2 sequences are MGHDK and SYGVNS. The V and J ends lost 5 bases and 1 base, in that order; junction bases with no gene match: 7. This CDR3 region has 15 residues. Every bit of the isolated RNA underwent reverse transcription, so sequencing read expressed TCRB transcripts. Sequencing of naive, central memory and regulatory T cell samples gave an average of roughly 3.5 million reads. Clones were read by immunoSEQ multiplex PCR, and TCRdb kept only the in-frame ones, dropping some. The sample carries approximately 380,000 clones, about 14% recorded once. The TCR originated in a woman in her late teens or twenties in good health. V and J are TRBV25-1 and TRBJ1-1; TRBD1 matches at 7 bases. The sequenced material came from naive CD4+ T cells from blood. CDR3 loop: CASSPLGQPNTEAFF. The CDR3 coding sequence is TGTGCCAGCAGTCCCCTGGGACAGCCGAACACTGAAGCTTTCTTT.